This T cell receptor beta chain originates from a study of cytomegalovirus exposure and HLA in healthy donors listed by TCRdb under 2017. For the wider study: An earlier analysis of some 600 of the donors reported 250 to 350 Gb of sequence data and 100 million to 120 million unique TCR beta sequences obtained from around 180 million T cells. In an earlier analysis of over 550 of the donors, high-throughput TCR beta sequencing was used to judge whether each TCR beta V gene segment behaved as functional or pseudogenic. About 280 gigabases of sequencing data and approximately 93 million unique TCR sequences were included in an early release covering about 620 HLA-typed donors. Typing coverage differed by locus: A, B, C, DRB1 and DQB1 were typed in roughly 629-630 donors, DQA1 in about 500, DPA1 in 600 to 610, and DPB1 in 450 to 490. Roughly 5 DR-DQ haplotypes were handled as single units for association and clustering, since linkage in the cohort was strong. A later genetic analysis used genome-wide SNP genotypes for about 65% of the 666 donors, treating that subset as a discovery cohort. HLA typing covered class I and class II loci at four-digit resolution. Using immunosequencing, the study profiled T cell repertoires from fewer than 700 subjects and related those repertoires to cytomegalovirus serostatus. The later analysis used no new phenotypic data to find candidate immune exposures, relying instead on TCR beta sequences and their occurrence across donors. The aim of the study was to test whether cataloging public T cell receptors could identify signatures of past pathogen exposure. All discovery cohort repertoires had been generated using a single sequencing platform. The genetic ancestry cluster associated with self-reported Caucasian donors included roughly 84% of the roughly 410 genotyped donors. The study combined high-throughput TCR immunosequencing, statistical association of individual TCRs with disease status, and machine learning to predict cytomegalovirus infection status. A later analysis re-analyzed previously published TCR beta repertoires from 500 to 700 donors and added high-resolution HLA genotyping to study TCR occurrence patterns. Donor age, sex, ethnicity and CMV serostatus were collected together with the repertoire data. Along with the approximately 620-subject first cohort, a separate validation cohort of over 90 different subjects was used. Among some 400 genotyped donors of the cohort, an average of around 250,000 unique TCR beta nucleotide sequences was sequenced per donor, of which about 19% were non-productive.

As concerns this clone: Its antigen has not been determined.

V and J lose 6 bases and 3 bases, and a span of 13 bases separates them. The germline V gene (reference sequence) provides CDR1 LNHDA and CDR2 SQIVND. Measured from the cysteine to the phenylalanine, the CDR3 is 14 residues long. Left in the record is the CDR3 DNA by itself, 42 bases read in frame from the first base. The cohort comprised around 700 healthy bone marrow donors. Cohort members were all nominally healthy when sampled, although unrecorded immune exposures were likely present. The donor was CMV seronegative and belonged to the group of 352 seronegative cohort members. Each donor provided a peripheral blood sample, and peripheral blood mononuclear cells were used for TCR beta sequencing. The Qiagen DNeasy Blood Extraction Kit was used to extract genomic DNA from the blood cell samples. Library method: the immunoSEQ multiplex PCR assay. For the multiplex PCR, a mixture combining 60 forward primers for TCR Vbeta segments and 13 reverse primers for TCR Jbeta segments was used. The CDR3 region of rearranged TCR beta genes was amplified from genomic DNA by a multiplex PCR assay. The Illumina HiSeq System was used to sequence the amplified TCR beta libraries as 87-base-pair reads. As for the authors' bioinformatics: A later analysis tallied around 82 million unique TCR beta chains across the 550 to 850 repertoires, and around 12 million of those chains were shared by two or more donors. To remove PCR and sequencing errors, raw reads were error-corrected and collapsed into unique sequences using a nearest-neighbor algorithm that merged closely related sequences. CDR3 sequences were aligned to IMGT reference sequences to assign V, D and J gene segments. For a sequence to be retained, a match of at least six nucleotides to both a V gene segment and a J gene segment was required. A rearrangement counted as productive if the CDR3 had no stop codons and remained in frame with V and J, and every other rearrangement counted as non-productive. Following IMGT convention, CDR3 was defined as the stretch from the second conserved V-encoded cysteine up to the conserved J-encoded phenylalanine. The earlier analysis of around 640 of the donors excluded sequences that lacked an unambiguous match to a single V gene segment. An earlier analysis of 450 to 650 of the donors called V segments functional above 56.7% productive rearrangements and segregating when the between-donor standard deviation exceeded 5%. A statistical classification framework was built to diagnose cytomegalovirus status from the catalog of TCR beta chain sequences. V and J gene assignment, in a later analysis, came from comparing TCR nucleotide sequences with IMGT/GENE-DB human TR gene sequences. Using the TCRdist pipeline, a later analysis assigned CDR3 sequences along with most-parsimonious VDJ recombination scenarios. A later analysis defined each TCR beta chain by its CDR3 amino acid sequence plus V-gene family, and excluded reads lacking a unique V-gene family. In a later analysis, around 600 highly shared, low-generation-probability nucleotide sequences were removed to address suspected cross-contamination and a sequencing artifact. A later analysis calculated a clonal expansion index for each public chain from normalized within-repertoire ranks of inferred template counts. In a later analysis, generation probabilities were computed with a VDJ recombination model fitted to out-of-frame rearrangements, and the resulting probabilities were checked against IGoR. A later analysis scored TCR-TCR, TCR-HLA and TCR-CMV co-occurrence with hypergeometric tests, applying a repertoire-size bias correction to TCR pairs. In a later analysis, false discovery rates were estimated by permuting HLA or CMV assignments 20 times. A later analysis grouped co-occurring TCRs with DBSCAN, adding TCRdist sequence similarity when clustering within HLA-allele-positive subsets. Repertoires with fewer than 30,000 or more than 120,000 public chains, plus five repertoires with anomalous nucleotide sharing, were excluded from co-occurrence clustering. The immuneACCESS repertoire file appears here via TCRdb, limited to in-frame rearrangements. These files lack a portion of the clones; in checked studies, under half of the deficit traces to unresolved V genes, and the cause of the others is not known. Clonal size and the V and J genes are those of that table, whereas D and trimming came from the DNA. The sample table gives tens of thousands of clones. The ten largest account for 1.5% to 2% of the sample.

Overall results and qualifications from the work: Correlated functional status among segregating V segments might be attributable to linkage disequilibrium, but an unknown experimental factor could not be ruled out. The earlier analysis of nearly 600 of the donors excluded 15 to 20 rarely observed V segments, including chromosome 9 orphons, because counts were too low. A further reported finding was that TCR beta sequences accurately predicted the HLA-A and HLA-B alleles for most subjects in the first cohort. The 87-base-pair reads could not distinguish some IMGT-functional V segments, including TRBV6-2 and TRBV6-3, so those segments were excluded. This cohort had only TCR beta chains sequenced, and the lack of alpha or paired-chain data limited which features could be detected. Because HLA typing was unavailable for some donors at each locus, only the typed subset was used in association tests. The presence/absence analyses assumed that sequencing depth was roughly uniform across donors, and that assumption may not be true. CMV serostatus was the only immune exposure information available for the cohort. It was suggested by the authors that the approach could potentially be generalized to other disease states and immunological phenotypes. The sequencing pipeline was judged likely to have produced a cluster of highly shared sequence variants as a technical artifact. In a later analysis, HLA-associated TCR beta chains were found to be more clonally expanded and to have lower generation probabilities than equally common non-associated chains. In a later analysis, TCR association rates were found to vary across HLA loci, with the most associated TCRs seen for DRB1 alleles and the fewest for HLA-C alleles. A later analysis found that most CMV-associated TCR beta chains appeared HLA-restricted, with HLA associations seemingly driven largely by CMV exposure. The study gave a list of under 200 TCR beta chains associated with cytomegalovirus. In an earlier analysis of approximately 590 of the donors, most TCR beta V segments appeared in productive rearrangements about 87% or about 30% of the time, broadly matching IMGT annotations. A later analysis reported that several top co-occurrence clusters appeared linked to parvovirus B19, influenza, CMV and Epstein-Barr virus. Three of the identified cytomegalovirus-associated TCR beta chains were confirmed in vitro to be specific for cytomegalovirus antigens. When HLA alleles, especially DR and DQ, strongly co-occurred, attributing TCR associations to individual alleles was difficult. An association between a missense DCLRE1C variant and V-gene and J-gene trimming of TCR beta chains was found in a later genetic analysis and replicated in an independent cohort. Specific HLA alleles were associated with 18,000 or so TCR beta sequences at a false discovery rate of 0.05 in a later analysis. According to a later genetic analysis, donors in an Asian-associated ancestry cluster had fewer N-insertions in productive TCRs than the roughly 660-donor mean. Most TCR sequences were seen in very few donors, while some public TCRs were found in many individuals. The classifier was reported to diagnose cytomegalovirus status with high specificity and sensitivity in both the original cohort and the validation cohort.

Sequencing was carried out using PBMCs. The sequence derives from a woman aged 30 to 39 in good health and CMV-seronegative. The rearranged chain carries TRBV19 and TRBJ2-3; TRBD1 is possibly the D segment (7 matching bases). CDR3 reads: CASRTGRSTDTQYF. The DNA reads TGTGCCAGTAGGACAGGGAGGAGTACAGATACGCAGTATTTT.